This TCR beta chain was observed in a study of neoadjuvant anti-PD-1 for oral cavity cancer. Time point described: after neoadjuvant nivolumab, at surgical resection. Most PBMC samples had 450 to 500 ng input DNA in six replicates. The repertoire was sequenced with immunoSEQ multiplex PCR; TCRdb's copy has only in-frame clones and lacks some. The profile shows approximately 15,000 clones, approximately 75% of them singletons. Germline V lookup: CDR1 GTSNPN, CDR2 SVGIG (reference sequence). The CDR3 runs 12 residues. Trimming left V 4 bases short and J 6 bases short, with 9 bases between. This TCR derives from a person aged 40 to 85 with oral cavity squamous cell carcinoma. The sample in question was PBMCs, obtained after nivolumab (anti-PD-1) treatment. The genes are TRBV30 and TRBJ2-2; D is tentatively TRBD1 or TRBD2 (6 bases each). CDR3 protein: CAWNGGPGELFF. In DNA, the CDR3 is TGTGCCTGGAATGGGGGGCCCGGGGAGCTGTTTTTT. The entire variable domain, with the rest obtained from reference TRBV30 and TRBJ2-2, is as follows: SQTIHQWPATLVQPVGSPLSLECTVEGTSNPNLYWYRQAAGRGLQLLFYSVGIGQISSEVPQNLSASRPQDRQFILSSKKLLLSDSGFYLCAWNGGPGELFFGEGSRLTVL.